This T cell receptor (beta chain) came from a study of cytomegalovirus exposure and HLA in healthy donors. Study context: A prior analysis found 100 million to 140 million unique TCR beta sequences from around 190 million T cells. Across around 400 genotyped donors, just over 80% landed in the Caucasian-associated ancestry cluster.

It was with 60 Vbeta and 13 Jbeta primers that the PCR ran. Using immunoSEQ multiplex PCR, the repertoire was profiled, and TCRdb retains in-frame clones only, with some absent. Of tens of thousands of clones listed, roughly four fifths are singletons. V was cut by 3 bases and J by 0 bases, with 14 bases left in between. This CDR3 has 17 residues. Germline CDR1 LGHNA, CDR2 YSLEER. Regarding this clone: Its antigen is not known.

General study results and limits: Researchers catalogued 150 or so TCR beta chains as cytomegalovirus-associated. Other equally common chains were less clonally expanded than HLA-associated TCR beta chains, a later analysis showed.

The chain is built from TRBV4-3 and TRBJ1-4, with D possibly being TRBD1 (6 bases). The TCR sequence derives from a woman aged 25 to 39 in good health and CMV-seropositive. Sequenced: PBMCs. CDR3 sequence reads: CASSHARTAATNEKLFF. The CDR3 bases are TGCGCCAGCAGCCATGCCCGGACAGCTGCAACTAATGAAAAACTGTTTTTT.